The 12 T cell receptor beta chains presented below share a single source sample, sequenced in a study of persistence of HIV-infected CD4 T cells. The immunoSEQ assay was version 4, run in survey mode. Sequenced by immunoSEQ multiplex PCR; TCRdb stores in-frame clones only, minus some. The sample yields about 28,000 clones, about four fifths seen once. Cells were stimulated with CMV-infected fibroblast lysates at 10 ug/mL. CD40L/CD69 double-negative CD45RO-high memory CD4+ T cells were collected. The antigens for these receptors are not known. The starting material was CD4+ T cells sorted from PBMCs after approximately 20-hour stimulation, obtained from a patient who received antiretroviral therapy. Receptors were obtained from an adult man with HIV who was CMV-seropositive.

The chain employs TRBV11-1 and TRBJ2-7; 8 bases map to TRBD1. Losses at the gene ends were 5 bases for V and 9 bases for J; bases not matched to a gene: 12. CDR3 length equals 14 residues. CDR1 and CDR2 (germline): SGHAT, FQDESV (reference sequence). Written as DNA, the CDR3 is TGTGCCAGCAGCGCCGGACAGGGAGCCGGTGGGCAGTACTTC. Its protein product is CASSAGQGAGGQYF.

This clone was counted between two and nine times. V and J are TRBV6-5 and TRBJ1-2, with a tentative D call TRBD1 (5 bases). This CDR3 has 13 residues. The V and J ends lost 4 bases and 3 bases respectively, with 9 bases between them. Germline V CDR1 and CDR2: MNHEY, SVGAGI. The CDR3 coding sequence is TGTGCCAGCAGTTTACAGGTTGACTATGGCTACACCTTC. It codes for CASSLQVDYGYTF.

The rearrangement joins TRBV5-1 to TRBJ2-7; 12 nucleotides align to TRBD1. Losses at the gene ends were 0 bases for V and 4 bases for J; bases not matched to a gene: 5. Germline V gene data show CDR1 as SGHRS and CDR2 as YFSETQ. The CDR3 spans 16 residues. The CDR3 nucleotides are TGCGCCAGCAGCTTGGATACGGGACAGGGGGCTTACGAGCAGTACTTC. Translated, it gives CASSLDTGQGAYEQYF.

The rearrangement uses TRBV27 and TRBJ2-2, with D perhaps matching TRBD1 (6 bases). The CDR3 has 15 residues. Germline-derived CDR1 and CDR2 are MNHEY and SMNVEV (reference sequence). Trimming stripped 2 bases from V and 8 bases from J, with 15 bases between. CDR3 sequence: CASSLRGTRIGELFF. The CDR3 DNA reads TGTGCCAGCAGTTTAAGGGGGACACGGATAGGGGAGCTGTTTTTT.

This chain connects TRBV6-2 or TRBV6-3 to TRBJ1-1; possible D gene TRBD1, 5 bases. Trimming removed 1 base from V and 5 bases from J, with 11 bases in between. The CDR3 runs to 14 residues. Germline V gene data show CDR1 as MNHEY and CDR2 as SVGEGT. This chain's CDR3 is CASSYFGRETEAFF. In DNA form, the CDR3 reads TGTGCCAGCAGTTACTTTGGCAGGGAGACTGAAGCTTTCTTT.

The CDR3 loop reads CASSRLGANEQFF. The CDR3 nucleotides read TGTGCCAGCAGCCGTCTGGGGGCAAATGAGCAGTTCTTC. This chain uses TRBV11-3 with TRBJ2-1; D may be TRBD1 (6 bases). This CDR3 has 13 residues. Trimming removed 5 bases at V and 7 bases at J, with 12 bases between. Germline lookup yields CDR1 SGHNT and CDR2 YENEEA.

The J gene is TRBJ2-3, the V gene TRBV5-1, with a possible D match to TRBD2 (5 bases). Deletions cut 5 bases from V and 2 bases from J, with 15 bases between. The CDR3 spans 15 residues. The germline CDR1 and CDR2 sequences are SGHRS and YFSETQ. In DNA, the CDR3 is TGCGCCAGCAGTGTCGTCCGGGGTAACACAGATACGCAGTATTTT. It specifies CASSVVRGNTDTQYF.

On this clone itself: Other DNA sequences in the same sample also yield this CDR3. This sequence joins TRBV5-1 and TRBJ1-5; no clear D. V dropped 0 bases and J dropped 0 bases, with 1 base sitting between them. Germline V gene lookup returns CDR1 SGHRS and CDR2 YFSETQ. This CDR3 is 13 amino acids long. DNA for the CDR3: TGCGCCAGCAGCTTGGATAGCAATCAGCCCCAGCATTTT. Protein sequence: CASSLDSNQPQHF.

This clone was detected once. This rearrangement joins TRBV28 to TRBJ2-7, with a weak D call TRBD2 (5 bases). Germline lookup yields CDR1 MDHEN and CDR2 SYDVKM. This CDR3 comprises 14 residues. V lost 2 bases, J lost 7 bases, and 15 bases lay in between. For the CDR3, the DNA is TGTGCCAGCAGTTTACCCCGCGGGCGCGGGGAGCAGTACTTC. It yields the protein CASSLPRGRGEQYF.

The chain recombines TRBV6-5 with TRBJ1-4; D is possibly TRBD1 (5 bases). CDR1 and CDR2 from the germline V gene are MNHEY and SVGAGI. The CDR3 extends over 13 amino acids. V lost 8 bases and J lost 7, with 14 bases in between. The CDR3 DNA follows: TGTGCCAGCCTCCGGGACGGACTTGAAAAACTGTTTTTT. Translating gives CASLRDGLEKLFF.

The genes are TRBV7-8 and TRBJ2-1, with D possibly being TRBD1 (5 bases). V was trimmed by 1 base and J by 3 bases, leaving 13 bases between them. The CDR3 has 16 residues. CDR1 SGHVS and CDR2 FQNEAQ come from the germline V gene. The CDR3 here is CASSLVGAELYNEQFF. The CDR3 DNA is TGTGCCAGCAGCTTAGTAGGGGCAGAACTCTACAATGAGCAGTTCTTC.

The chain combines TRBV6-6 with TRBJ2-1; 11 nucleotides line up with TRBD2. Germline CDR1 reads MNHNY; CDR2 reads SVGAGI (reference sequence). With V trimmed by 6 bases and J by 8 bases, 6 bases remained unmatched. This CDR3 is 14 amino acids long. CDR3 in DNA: TGTGCCAGCAGAGTAGCGGGGGGGGAAGATGAGCAGTTCTTC. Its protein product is CASRVAGGEDEQFF.